A single sample is the source of the 20 T cell receptor beta chains below, sequenced in a study of CD8 T cells in ankylosing spondylitis. One entry per CDR3 protein, called by TCRdb with MiXCR from the 5' RACE reads. The sample has about 310,000 distinct CDR3 sequences, 20% to 25% seen once. Specimen: blood, either unsorted or a sorted T cell fraction (not recorded which). Receptor source: a female donor with ankylosing spondylitis or in good health (not recorded which).

This clonotype showed up just a few times. The chain combines TRBV12-3 or TRBV12-4 with TRBJ2-3; 8 nucleotides match TRBD1. The V gene end was trimmed by 3 bases and the J gene end by 5 bases; junction bases not matched to a gene: 7. The CDR3 is 15 amino acids. CDR3 nucleotide sequence: TGTGCCAGCAGTTTGTACAGGGGGAGGAAAGATACGCAGTATTTT. Translated: CASSLYRGRKDTQYF.

The table lists this clonotype with a few counts. This chain connects TRBV9 to TRBJ2-2, with D perhaps matching TRBD1 (6 bases). Per germline, CDR1 SGDLS and CDR2 YYNGEE. This CDR3 spans 15 amino acids. V was clipped by 4 bases and J by 5 bases, with 15 bases between them. The CDR3 sequence is CASSPTGQSTGELFF. The CDR3, as DNA: TGTGCCAGCAGCCCGACCGGACAGTCAACCGGGGAGCTGTTTTTT.

V and J are TRBV18 and TRBJ2-3, with D maybe TRBD2 (6 bases). Trimming shortened V by 4 bases and J by 4 bases, and 21 bases separated the two germline ends. This CDR3 has 17 amino acids. Germline V gives CDR1 KGHSH, CDR2 LQKENI. The DNA for the CDR3 is TGTGCCAGCTCACTTCTCTTCCGGGGAGGACGACCAGATACGCAGTATTTT. This codes for CASSLLFRGGRPDTQYF. Variable domain in full (rest from reference TRBV18 and TRBJ2-3): NAGVMQNPRHLVRRRGQEARLRCSPMKGHSHVYWYRQLPEEGLKFMVYLQKENIIDESGMPKERFSAEFPKEGPSILRIQQVVRGDSAAYFCASSLLFRGGRPDTQYFGPGTRLTVL.

V is TRBV6-1 and J is TRBJ2-3, with 9 bases that match TRBD2. Germline loops: CDR1 MNHNS, CDR2 SASEGT. The J segment lost 8 bases and the V segment lost 6 bases, leaving 6 bases of the junction unmatched. The CDR3 has 13 amino acids. The CDR3 DNA sequence: TGTGCCAGCAGGGGTAGCGGGAGAGGTACGCAGTATTTT. Protein product: CASRGSGRGTQYF.

This clonotype came up a few times. The chain couples TRBV20-1 to TRBJ1-5; D remains unclear. V dropped 0 bases and J dropped 7 bases, with 13 bases sitting between them. CDR3 length: 14 amino acids. Per germline, CDR1 DFQATT and CDR2 SNEGSKA (reference sequence). Here the CDR3 DNA reads TGCAGTGCTAGAGATAAGAGGGATGGACAGCCCCAGCATTTT. This translates into CSARDKRDGQPQHF.

The V and J genes are TRBV20-1 and TRBJ2-5; D is perhaps TRBD2 (5 bases). Trimming shortened V by 6 bases and J by 1 base, and 12 bases separated the two germline ends. Germline assignment: CDR1 DFQATT and CDR2 SNEGSKA (reference sequence). The CDR3 has 13 residues. This CDR3 is CSALESGQETQYF. The CDR3 coding sequence is TGCAGTGCCCTCGAAAGCGGCCAAGAGACCCAGTACTTC.

The chain uses TRBV7-2 and TRBJ2-2; TRBD2 matches 8 bases. CDR3 length: 14 residues. The V and J ends lost 1 base and 9 bases, in that order; junction bases with no gene match: 4. Germline-derived CDR1 and CDR2 are SGHTA and FQGNSA. In DNA, the CDR3 is TGTGCCAGCAGCTTAGATCGGGGGGGCAGGGAGCTGTTTTTT. It translates to CASSLDRGGRELFF.

In its sample, this clonotype was seen a few times. CDR3 in amino acids: CATSAATGGSYNEQFF. The CDR3 DNA is TGTGCCACCAGTGCCGCTACAGGGGGCTCCTACAATGAGCAGTTCTTC. The V and J genes are TRBV24-1 and TRBJ2-1; TRBD1 matches 8 bases. The CDR3 spans 16 residues. Trimming removed 5 bases from V and 0 bases from J; junction bases left unmatched: 5. Germline V CDR1 and CDR2: KGHDR, SFDVKD.

This clonotype was seen a handful of times. The chain joins TRBV5-1 to TRBJ2-2; possible D gene TRBD1, 6 bases. The V gene's germline CDR1 is SGHRS and CDR2 YFSETQ. This CDR3 has 14 amino acids. V lost 2 bases, J lost 4 bases, and 9 bases lay in between. CDR3 in amino acids: CASSFRGVTGELFF. The CDR3 DNA is TGCGCCAGCAGCTTCAGGGGCGTCACCGGGGAGCTGTTTTTT.

The rearrangement uses TRBV28 and TRBJ2-7; unclear D gene. Germline lookup yields CDR1 MDHEN and CDR2 SYDVKM. V lost 2 bases and J lost 3, with 8 bases in between. The CDR3 spans 13 residues. Here the CDR3 DNA reads TGTGCCAGCAGTTTACCAGCAAACTACGAGCAGTACTTC. It is translated as CASSLPANYEQYF.

The rearrangement uses TRBV4-3 and TRBJ2-7; the D call may be TRBD1 or TRBD2 (5 bases each). The germline CDR1 and CDR2 sequences are LGHNA and YSLEER. V was shortened by 1 base and J by 2 bases, with 18 bases between the two germline ends. The CDR3 loop spans 17 amino acids. Here the CDR3 DNA reads TGCGCCAGCAGCCAAGTGGACGGAAGGGACGTAACCTACGAGCAGTACTTC. Its translation: CASSQVDGRDVTYEQYF.

This clonotype was counted only a few times. The chain links TRBV7-6 to TRBJ2-1; 8 nucleotides agree with TRBD1. This CDR3 spans 16 amino acids. Trimming at V came to 5 bases and at J to 1 base, leaving 7 bases not matched to a gene. In germline, CDR1 is SGHVS, CDR2 FNYEAQ. The CDR3 bases are TGTGCCAGCAGCAGAACAGGGGGGAATTCCTACAATGAGCAGTTCTTC. Translation: CASSRTGGNSYNEQFF.

The chain employs TRBV15 and TRBJ2-7; D possibly corresponds to TRBD2 (5 bases). Trimming took 1 base from V and 1 from J, leaving 11 bases between them. The CDR3 extends over 15 amino acids. Germline V lookup: CDR1 LNHNV, CDR2 YYDKDF (reference sequence). CDR3 nucleotides: TGTGCCACCAGCAGAGCTGGGGAGAAGTCCTACGAGCAGTACTTC. Protein: CATSRAGEKSYEQYF.

The CDR3 nucleotides read TGTGCCAGCAGCCAAGGGACTAGAACAGATACGCAGTATTTT. Its protein is CASSQGTRTDTQYF. V usage is TRBV7-7 and J usage is TRBJ2-3; TRBD2 matches at 8 bases. This CDR3 is 14 amino acids long. The V segment lost 5 bases and the J segment 3 bases; nucleotides outside the gene matches: 4. Germline V lookup: CDR1 SSHAT, CDR2 FNYEAQ (reference sequence). Drawing the rest from reference TRBV7-7 and TRBJ2-3, the complete variable domain is GAGVSQSPRYKVTKRGQDVTLRCDPISSHATLYWYQQALGQGPEFLTYFNYEAQPDKSGLPSDRFSAERPEGSISTLTIQRTEQRDSAMYRCASSQGTRTDTQYFGPGTRLTVL.

The CDR3 is CASSILAGGATDTQYF. The CDR3 bases are TGTGCCAGCAGTATCCTAGCGGGAGGCGCCACAGATACGCAGTATTTT. The rearrangement joins TRBV6-2 or TRBV6-3 to TRBJ2-3; 11 bases fit TRBD2. V lost 5 bases to trimming and J lost 2 bases; unmatched junction nucleotides: 6. Germline V lookup: CDR1 MNHEY, CDR2 SVGEGT. This CDR3 is 16 amino acids long.

This clonotype was picked up many times. The chain has TRBV29-1 and TRBJ1-1, with no clear D. CDR1 SQVTM and CDR2 ANQGSEA come from the germline V gene. The V gene lost 4 bases and the J gene lost 1 base, with 10 bases spanning the gap. The CDR3 totals 13 residues. Here the CDR3 DNA reads TGCAGCGTTGTTCCAACTTCGAACACTGAAGCTTTCTTT. It translates to CSVVPTSNTEAFF. Variable domain in full (rest from reference TRBV29-1 and TRBJ1-1): SAVISQKPSRDICQRGTSLTIQCQVDSQVTMMFWYRQQPGQSLTLIATANQGSEATYESGFVIDKFPISRPNLTFSTLTVSNMSPEDSSIYLCSVVPTSNTEAFFGQGTRLTVV.

The chain is built from TRBV9 and TRBJ2-1; possibly TRBD1 for D (5 bases). This CDR3 is 15 amino acids long. The V gene lost 7 bases and the J gene lost 5 bases, with 19 bases spanning the gap. The germline V gene has CDR1 SGDLS and CDR2 YYNGEE. CDR3 bases: TGTGCCAGCTCAGGGCGACAATCCTACAACAATGAGCAGTTCTTC. It is translated as CASSGRQSYNNEQFF.

The chain uses TRBV6-5 and TRBJ1-1; D gene uncertain. Between the trimmed V and J ends, which lost 2 bases and 8 bases, there was a span of 9 bases. The CDR3 extends over 12 amino acids. Germline CDR1 reads MNHEY; CDR2 reads SVGAGI. This chain's CDR3 is CASSYGGREAFF. The CDR3 DNA is TGTGCCAGCAGTTACGGCGGTCGAGAAGCTTTCTTT.

This clonotype has a handful of counts. One end of the junction varies from germline; a read error may be responsible. CDR3 in DNA: TGCAGCGTAGAAGTCGGAGGAAGGGGCAATCAGCCCCAGCATTTT. Translated, it gives CSVEVGGRGNQPQHF. J is TRBJ1-5 and V is TRBV29-1; no reliable D call. CDR1 is SQVTM, CDR2 ANQGSEA, per germline. This CDR3 is built from 15 residues.

This chain joins TRBV6-1 and TRBJ1-5; D possibly corresponds to TRBD1 (5 bases). There are 17 residues in the CDR3. V lost 5 bases and J lost 0, with 17 bases in between. Germline V CDR1 and CDR2: MNHNS, SASEGT. The CDR3 region has the DNA TGTGCCAGCAGTCCTGGTTGGGGCCAGCATAGCAATCAGCCCCAGCATTTT. It is translated as CASSPGWGQHSNQPQHF.